This paragraph covers one T cell receptor (beta chain) sequence. Its binding antigen is unknown. Per-base qualities were not stored, and no clone one base away is much larger. The CDR3 starts with the cysteine, ends with the phenylalanine, and has 18 residues. Only the CDR3 region is kept as DNA, spanning 54 bases read in frame from base 1. From a lookup of the germline V gene, CDR1 and CDR2 are KGHSY and FQNENV. At the junction V is shortened by 3 bases and J by 1 base, with 19 bases in between. Receptors were amplified or captured by the immunoSEQ multiplex PCR assay. Per the authors' processing: To diagnose cytomegalovirus status from the catalog of TCR beta chain sequences, a statistical classification framework was built. TCRdb carries this immuneACCESS record with in-frame sequences only. Its versions omit some clonotypes, under half of them owing to an unresolved V gene in the studies checked, with the rest unexplained. V and J calls and clone size are those listed in that table; D and trimming were worked out from the DNA. The table for this sample lists roughly 70,000 clones; roughly 95% of them were counted only once. The ten most abundant clones make up around 3% of the sample.

The donors belonged to the validation cohort of 120 subjects, which was separate from the approximately 660-subject first cohort. The data were obtained in a study of cytomegalovirus exposure and HLA in healthy donors (dated by TCRdb to 2017 to 2019). Regarding the research as a whole: The 666 repertoires of the first cohort and the approximately 110 validation repertoires were produced on the same platform, according to a later analysis. The aim of the study was to test whether cataloging public T cell receptors could identify signatures of past pathogen exposure. A separate validation cohort of over a hundred different subjects was used in addition to the roughly 620-subject first cohort. High-throughput TCR immunosequencing, statistical association of individual TCRs with disease status, and machine learning were combined to predict cytomegalovirus infection status. What the study reported, not specific to this receptor: In the study, some 160 TCR beta chains were listed as associated with cytomegalovirus. Cytomegalovirus status was reported to be diagnosed by the classifier with high specificity and sensitivity in both the original and validation cohorts. All 120 repertoires were used to score co-occurrence in the validation cohort in a later analysis, because that analysis had no HLA typing for the cohort. In vitro tests confirmed that three of the cytomegalovirus-associated TCR beta chains recognize cytomegalovirus antigens. According to the authors, the approach could potentially be generalized to other disease states and immunological phenotypes. Across donors, most TCR sequences were observed very rarely, whereas some public TCRs were present in many individuals. In a later analysis, TCRs clustered in the first cohort were found to also tend to co-occur in the roughly 130 validation repertoires, with approximately 93% of cluster scores above 0.

Sequences were obtained from PBMCs. The receptor was derived from a man between 18 and 29 years old in good health and CMV-seronegative. Here the chain combines TRBV16 and TRBJ1-5; the D gene is perhaps TRBD1, from 6 matching bases. The CDR3 is CASSHPGRGGQSNQPQHF. The DNA reads TGTGCCAGCAGCCACCCGGGACGCGGGGGACAAAGCAATCAGCCCCAGCATTTT.